These T cell receptor beta chains were read from a single sample in a study of cytomegalovirus exposure and HLA in healthy donors. Sequencing was performed with immunoSEQ multiplex PCR; in TCRdb, only in-frame clones are kept and a portion is missing. The repertoire includes some 76,000 clones, roughly 95% of them detected once, and approximately 3.4% sits in the top ten. The sample comprised PBMCs. Every receptor here comes from a woman younger than 35 in good health and CMV-seropositive. Each CDR3 is given with its conserved first and last residue. Fields, in order: V gene, J gene, CDR3 protein.

>TRBV11-3|TRBJ2-3
CASSPGTSTDTQYF
>TRBV2|TRBJ2-2
CASSARASDTGELFF
>TRBV6-6|TRBJ1-2
CASRIDRGAGYTF
>TRBV11-2|TRBJ1-2
CASSRLRAGNYGYTF
>TRBV9|TRBJ1-1
CASSVGGGTVAFF
>TRBV2|TRBJ2-3
CAPRQGLAADTQYF
>TRBV7-2|TRBJ1-3
CASSRGAGVGNTIYF
>TRBV6-1|TRBJ2-3
CASSERFGLADPTLSTDTQYF
>TRBV7-6|TRBJ2-1
CASSPGLALGEQFF
>TRBV6-1|TRBJ2-5
CASSAGLAGETQYF
>TRBV5-1|TRBJ2-7
CASSRRSTSGTRGYEQYF